The 22 T cell receptor beta chains listed next were all sequenced from one sample in a study of T cell repertoires in cytomegalovirus infection. TCRdb independently ran MiXCR on the reads; one entry per CDR3 protein. The profile covers approximately 100,000 distinct CDR3 sequences, with 23% appearing a single time and around 42% taken by the ten largest. Sequenced: CD8+ T cells from PBMCs. These receptor sequences come from a human donor in good health (CMV status not recorded). Some clones in this sample may be carry-over from other donors' samples.

The chain recombines TRBV19 with TRBJ1-5; D call uncertain. Germline V gene sequence: CDR1 LNHDA, CDR2 SQIVND (reference sequence). V was trimmed by 8 bases and J by 3 bases, leaving 11 bases between them. CDR3 length: 13 residues. CDR3 bases: TGTGCCAGTGCGGGGAGACCCAATCAGCCCCAGCATTTT. This gives the protein CASAGRPNQPQHF.

The rearrangement joins TRBV2 to TRBJ2-7, with 7 positions matching TRBD1. CDR1 is SNHLY and CDR2 is FYNNEI in the germline V gene. The trim removed 3 bases at V and 0 bases at J, leaving 8 bases unmatched. This CDR3 has 16 residues. CDR3 DNA: TGTGCCAGCAGTGATGGGGCAGGGGGTATCTCCTACGAGCAGTACTTC. This translates into CASSDGAGGISYEQYF.

This clonotype was seen repeatedly, ten times or more. The chain couples TRBV7-6 to TRBJ2-3, with D perhaps matching TRBD1 (5 bases). Germline CDR1 reads SGHVS; CDR2 reads FNYEAQ. The V end lost 4 bases, the J end lost 4 bases, and 12 bases lay between the germline ends. The CDR3 runs to 14 residues. The CDR3 protein is CASSSSGKADTQYF. The CDR3 DNA is TGTGCCAGCAGCTCCTCAGGGAAAGCAGATACGCAGTATTTT.

At least ten counts were recorded for this clonotype. The chain has TRBV7-2 and TRBJ1-1; D not resolved. Per the germline V gene, CDR1 is SGHTA and CDR2 is FQGNSA. V lost 7 bases, J lost 0 bases, and 15 bases lay in between. This CDR3 contains 15 residues. The CDR3 region has the DNA TGTGCCAGCACTAAAAGAGGAACTCTGAACACTGAAGCTTTCTTT. Its translation: CASTKRGTLNTEAFF.

Of note for this clonotype: A much larger clone lies a single base off, so this may be a read error. The rearrangement links TRBV10-2 to TRBJ1-4, with D perhaps matching TRBD1 (6 bases). The CDR3 totals 13 residues. V lost 5 bases and J 17 bases, leaving 21 bases between the germline ends. Germline V gene sequence: CDR1 WSHSY, CDR2 SAAADI. The CDR3 sequence is CASSPGGAKGRFF. Written as DNA, the CDR3 is TGCGCCAGCAGTCCTGGGGGGGCCAAGGGTCGTTTTTTT.

This clonotype occurred many times. The chain links TRBV28 to TRBJ2-2, with D perhaps matching TRBD2 (6 bases). Between the trimmed V and J ends, which lost 3 bases and 3 bases, there was a span of 17 bases. The CDR3 consists of 17 residues. Germline values: CDR1 MDHEN, CDR2 SYDVKM. The CDR3 bases are TGTGCCAGCAGTTTTCCCGGGGGTAGCCCCGACACCGGGGAGCTGTTTTTT. Protein: CASSFPGGSPDTGELFF.

CDR3 nucleotides: TGTGCCAGCAGTTACGGGGACGGTAGTGAAGCTTTCTTT. Translated: CASSYGDGSEAFF. The rearrangement links TRBV6-2 or TRBV6-3 to TRBJ1-1, with D perhaps matching TRBD1 (5 bases). Germline loops: CDR1 MNHEY, CDR2 SVGEGT. The CDR3 has 13 residues. The V and J ends lost 2 bases and 7 bases respectively, with 11 bases between them.

Only a few counts were recorded for this clonotype. The chain joins TRBV9 to TRBJ2-2; 11 nucleotides match TRBD2. The ends lost 3 bases at V and 7 bases at J; junction bases unmatched: 5. Germline V gene sequence: CDR1 SGDLS, CDR2 YYNGEE. This CDR3 is 15 amino acids long. CDR3 in amino acids: CASSDLAGGFGELFF. The CDR3 region has the DNA TGTGCCAGCAGCGATCTAGCGGGGGGTTTCGGGGAGCTGTTTTTT.

The sample holds many counts of this clonotype. V usage is TRBV7-8 and J usage is TRBJ2-2; D is uncertain. CDR1 is SGHVS, CDR2 FQNEAQ, per germline. Deletions cut 3 bases from V and 2 bases from J, with 10 bases between. The CDR3 has 15 residues. CDR3 sequence: CASSFWGTNTGELFF. The CDR3 bases are TGTGCCAGCAGCTTTTGGGGAACTAACACCGGGGAGCTGTTTTTT.

This clonotype was seen more than once but under ten times. This sequence joins TRBV7-3 and TRBJ2-1; 8 bases fit TRBD1. The CDR3 runs 14 residues. J lost 9 bases, V lost 5 bases, and 9 bases had no gene match. Germline V gene sequence: CDR1 SGHTA, CDR2 FQGTGA. CDR3 loop: CASSPYQGASEQFF. The DNA of the CDR3 is TGTGCCAGCAGCCCTTATCAGGGGGCAAGTGAGCAGTTCTTC.

In its sample, this clonotype was seen a few times. The rearrangement links TRBV12-3 or TRBV12-4 to TRBJ1-2, with D possibly TRBD1 on 5 matching bases. Trimming left V 6 bases short and J 5 bases short, with 7 bases between. CDR3 length: 11 amino acids. In DNA, the CDR3 is TGTGCCAGCAGGGGGCCTTATGGCTACACCTTC. This sequence encodes CASRGPYGYTF.

This clonotype was seen ten or more times. The chain joins TRBV7-6 to TRBJ1-1; 11 bases align to TRBD1. Trimming took 1 base from V and 10 from J; bases not matched to a gene: 2. The CDR3 runs 13 residues. Germline V gene sequence: CDR1 SGHVS, CDR2 FNYEAQ. CDR3 bases: TGTGCCAGCAGCTTAGACGGGACAGGGGGAGCTTTCTTT. This sequence encodes CASSLDGTGGAFF.

The V and J genes are TRBV7-9 and TRBJ1-1; D is unresolved. This CDR3 is built from 13 residues. The V gene's germline CDR1 is SEHNR and CDR2 FQNEAQ (reference sequence). Trimming stripped 7 bases from V and 1 base from J, with 10 bases between. CDR3 DNA sequence: TGTGCCAGCACCCGAGACGGGAACACTGAAGCTTTCTTT. It is translated as CASTRDGNTEAFF.

This clonotype has at least ten counts. The chain links TRBV28 to TRBJ1-5; TRBD1 aligns across 8 bases. This CDR3 has 14 amino acids. V was pared by 6 bases and J by 1 base, with 2 bases of the junction left unmatched. CDR1 is MDHEN and CDR2 is SYDVKM in the germline V gene. The CDR3 spells CASRWTGSNQPQHF. DNA for the CDR3: TGTGCCAGCAGATGGACAGGGAGCAATCAGCCCCAGCATTTT.

This chain joins TRBV6-2 or TRBV6-3 and TRBJ1-1; tentative D call: TRBD1 (5 bases). Per the germline V gene, CDR1 is MNHEY and CDR2 is SVGEGT. The CDR3 length is 16 residues. The ends were cut back, 0 bases at V and 0 bases at J, with 11 bases in the middle. The CDR3 loop is CASSYSTEVMNTEAFF. The CDR3 DNA follows: TGTGCCAGCAGTTACTCGACAGAAGTTATGAACACTGAAGCTTTCTTT.

This clonotype was counted at least ten times. V usage is TRBV11-1 and J usage is TRBJ2-5; D is unresolved. The V end was cut by 6 bases, the J end by 0 bases, with 11 bases between. This CDR3 is 14 amino acids long. Germline loops: CDR1 SGHAT, CDR2 FQDESV (reference sequence). CDR3 DNA sequence: TGTGCCAGCAGAACGGCCTTGGACCAAGAGACCCAGTACTTC. It codes for CASRTALDQETQYF. Full variable domain (rest looked up from reference TRBV11-1 and TRBJ2-5): EAEVAQSPRYKITEKSQAVAFWCDPISGHATLYWYRQILGQGPELLVQFQDESVVDDSQLPKDRFSAERLKGVDSTLKIQPAELGDSAMYLCASRTALDQETQYFGPGTRLLVL.

This clonotype was counted at least ten times. The chain joins TRBV28 to TRBJ1-5; no definite D call. Trimming removed 6 bases at V and 0 bases at J, with 12 bases between. Per the germline V gene, CDR1 is MDHEN and CDR2 is SYDVKM. The CDR3 has 15 residues. The CDR3 loop reads CASSPPWGSNQPQHF. The CDR3 nucleotides are TGTGCCAGCAGCCCTCCATGGGGTAGCAATCAGCCCCAGCATTTT.

This clonotype was detected a few times. V and J are TRBV12-3 or TRBV12-4 and TRBJ2-1; D perhaps matches TRBD2 (5 bases). Trimming shortened V by 3 bases and J by 0 bases, and 12 bases separated the two germline ends. CDR3 length: 16 amino acids. The CDR3 nucleotides read TGTGCCAGCAGTTTTAGCGCTGGAAGCTCCTACAATGAGCAGTTCTTC. It is translated as CASSFSAGSSYNEQFF.

Details on this clonotype: This could be a read error, since a much larger clone is one nucleotide away. This chain connects TRBV6-2 or TRBV6-3 to TRBJ2-7; D gene uncertain. CDR1 and CDR2 (germline): MNHEY, SVGEGT. Deletions cut 5 bases from V and 2 bases from J, with 4 bases between. The CDR3 extends over 11 amino acids. CDR3 sequence: CASSITYEQYF. The CDR3 bases are TGTGCCAGCAGTATAACCTACGAGCAGTACTTC.

At least ten counts were recorded for this clonotype. This chain uses TRBV7-8 with TRBJ2-3; weak D call: TRBD1 (6 bases). This CDR3 has 16 amino acids. Trimming removed 5 bases from V and 6 bases from J, with 21 bases in between. Germline values: CDR1 SGHVS, CDR2 FQNEAQ. This CDR3 is CASSPLLGAPPDTQYF. CDR3 nucleotide sequence: TGTGCCAGCAGCCCCTTATTGGGGGCACCCCCGGATACGCAGTATTTT.

This clonotype was observed many times. The chain joins TRBV7-8 to TRBJ2-3, with a tentative D call TRBD2 (6 bases). The V and J ends lost 0 bases and 6 bases respectively, with 7 bases between them. This CDR3 has 13 amino acids. CDR1 is SGHVS and CDR2 is FQNEAQ in the germline V gene. CDR3 sequence (DNA): TGTGCCAGCAGCTTAGCGGGGAGGGATACGCAGTATTTT. The encoded protein is CASSLAGRDTQYF.

This clonotype occurred a few times. The chain uses TRBV7-2 and TRBJ2-7, with 9 bases matching TRBD1. Germline V gives CDR1 SGHTA, CDR2 FQGNSA. The junction had 6 bases not matched to a gene; V was cut back by 6 bases and J by 0 bases. CDR3 length equals 15 residues. CDR3 in amino acids: CASSFGTGHSYEQYF. CDR3 nucleotide sequence: TGTGCCAGCAGTTTCGGGACAGGGCACTCCTACGAGCAGTACTTC.